The next 29 T cell receptor beta chains were all read from a single sample in a study of graft-versus-host responses after intestinal transplantation. No antigens are known for them. The repertoire was sequenced with immunoSEQ multiplex PCR; TCRdb's copy has only in-frame clones and lacks some. Of roughly 110,000 clones in the sample, roughly 87% were seen once. This specimen consisted of unstimulated CD4+ T cells sorted from spleen or lymph node cells, obtained before transplant. The receptor source for this set is a human donor who was the organ donor for an intestinal transplant.

This chain connects TRBV7-8 to TRBJ1-2, with D possibly matching TRBD1 (5 bases). There are 13 residues in the CDR3. Germline CDR1 and CDR2: SGHVS and FQNEAQ. Trimming left V 4 bases short and J 4 bases short, with 10 bases between. CDR3 in DNA: TGTGCCAGCAGCTGGGGGACTTTCTATGGCTACACCTTC. It codes for CASSWGTFYGYTF. Combining the CDR3 with reference TRBV7-8 and TRBJ1-2 gives the whole variable domain GAGVSQSPRYKVAKRGQDVALRCDPISGHVSLFWYQQALGQGPEFLTYFQNEAQLDKSGLPSDRFFAERPEGSVSTLKIQRTQQEDSAVYLCASSWGTFYGYTFGSGTRLTVV.

This clone was recorded only once. The chain has TRBV2 and TRBJ2-7; TRBD2 might be the D (5 bases). The CDR3 consists of 13 residues. Trimming cost V 2 bases and J 7 bases, with 12 bases left between them. The germline CDR1 and CDR2 sequences are SNHLY and FYNNEI. CDR3: CASSELGSGEQYF. The CDR3 DNA is TGTGCCAGCAGTGAATTGGGCTCGGGAGAGCAGTACTTC.

CDR3 in DNA: TGTGCCAGCAGCTCACAGGGAGACACTGAAGCTTTCTTT. It translates to CASSSQGDTEAFF. The chain recombines TRBV5-5 with TRBJ1-1; tentatively, D is TRBD1 (6 bases). Germline loops: CDR1 SGHKS, CDR2 YYEKEE (reference sequence). V was clipped by 3 bases and J by 3 bases, with 9 bases between them. CDR3 size: 13 residues.

V gene TRBV2 combines with J gene TRBJ2-2; D unclear. The CDR3 spans 13 residues. Trimming removed 2 bases from V and 1 base from J, with 2 bases in between. Germline V gene sequence: CDR1 SNHLY, CDR2 FYNNEI. CDR3 nucleotide sequence: TGTGCCAGCAGTGAACAGAACACCGGGGAGCTGTTTTTT. This codes for CASSEQNTGELFF.

This chain uses TRBV5-1 with TRBJ1-1, with 11 bases identical to TRBD1. Germline loops: CDR1 SGHRS, CDR2 YFSETQ. This CDR3 region has 14 residues. The V and J ends lost 4 bases and 5 bases, in that order; junction bases with no gene match: 4. Here the CDR3 reads CASSMDRGRTEAFF. Here the CDR3 DNA reads TGCGCCAGCAGCATGGACAGGGGGCGAACTGAAGCTTTCTTT.

J is TRBJ2-2 and V is TRBV23-1; a possible D gene is TRBD1 (5 bases). TRBV23-1 is an ORF; its function is uncertain. This CDR3 is 14 amino acids long. V shed 8 bases and J shed 1 base, with 11 bases lying between them. CDR3 sequence (DNA): TGCGCCAGCGGCGACGGACAGAACACCGGGGAGCTGTTTTTT. Its translation: CASGDGQNTGELFF.

This sequence joins TRBV6-6 and TRBJ1-2; tentative D call: TRBD1 (5 bases). Germline V lookup: CDR1 MNHNY, CDR2 SVGAGI (reference sequence). Trimming pared 0 bases from V and 7 bases from J, leaving 12 bases between. The CDR3 spans 14 residues. CDR3 nucleotides: TGTGCCAGCAGTTACTCCGGCAGGGAGGGTGGCTACACCTTC. It translates to CASSYSGREGGYTF.

The J gene is TRBJ2-4, the V gene TRBV29-1; D might be TRBD1 (5 bases). The CDR3 contains 16 residues. Trimming stripped 3 bases from V and 2 bases from J, with 17 bases between. Germline V CDR1 and CDR2: SQVTM, ANQGSEA. Here the CDR3 DNA reads TGCAGCGTTGAGGGGCTCCCGGGCATCCCCAAAAACATTCAGTACTTC. Residues: CSVEGLPGIPKNIQYF.

The chain joins TRBV21-1 to TRBJ1-1. TRBV21-1 constitutes a pseudogene. The CDR3 is 14 amino acids. The CDR3 DNA reads TGTGCCAGCAGCAAAGGAGGGGACGGACGTAAAGCTTTCTTT. This gives the protein CASSKGGDGRKAFF.

V and J are TRBV10-3 and TRBJ1-1, with 8 bases lining up with TRBD1. CDR3 length equals 13 residues. The junction had 1 base not matched to a gene; V was cut back by 4 bases and J by 3 bases. Germline lookup yields CDR1 ENHRY and CDR2 SYGVKD. The CDR3 nucleotides are TGTGCCATCAGTGCGGACAGGGACACTGAAGCTTTCTTT. It specifies CAISADRDTEAFF.

The J gene is TRBJ1-2, the V gene TRBV19; 7 bases fit TRBD1. This CDR3 spans 12 amino acids. From germline, CDR1 is LNHDA and CDR2 SQIVND (reference sequence). J gave up 6 bases and V 5 bases, and 3 bases lay outside the gene matches. The CDR3 protein is CASSLTGNGYTF. As DNA, the CDR3 is TGTGCCAGTAGTCTGACAGGGAATGGCTACACCTTC.

The rearrangement joins TRBV4-2 to TRBJ2-7; D is unclear. V gave up 0 bases and J gave up 0 bases, with 9 bases separating them. Germline assignment: CDR1 LGHNA and CDR2 YNFKEQ. The CDR3 loop spans 15 amino acids. CDR3 nucleotides: TGTGCCAGCAGCCAAGAGGCCTGGAGCTCCTACGAGCAGTACTTC. The encoded protein is CASSQEAWSSYEQYF.

The V call is TRBV18, the J call TRBJ1-2, with D perhaps TRBD1 (6 bases). Germline CDR1 and CDR2: KGHSH and LQKENI. V lost 4 bases and J 7 bases, leaving 16 bases between the germline ends. There are 14 residues in the CDR3. CDR3 loop: CASSQDRGFGGYTF. The CDR3 DNA reads TGTGCCAGCTCACAGGACAGAGGGTTTGGTGGCTACACCTTC.

CDR3: CASSLDSTPKTGELFF. The CDR3 nucleotides are TGCGCCAGCAGCTTGGACAGCACACCTAAAACCGGGGAGCTGTTTTTT. The V call is TRBV5-1, the J call TRBJ2-2; D unresolved. CDR3 length: 16 residues. With 0 bases removed from V and 5 bases from J, the gap between germline ends came to 14 bases. Germline V lookup: CDR1 SGHRS, CDR2 YFSETQ.

The chain carries TRBV11-3 and TRBJ2-3, with 9 nucleotides matching TRBD1. This CDR3 comprises 15 residues. J was trimmed by 2 bases and V by 4 bases; bases with no gene match: 4. Germline V gene data show CDR1 as SGHNT and CDR2 as YENEEA. The CDR3 sequence: CASSSGQGTTDTQYF. The CDR3 DNA is TGTGCCAGCAGCTCGGGACAGGGAACCACAGATACGCAGTATTTT.

The chain carries TRBV27 and TRBJ1-5; D is uncertain. The CDR3 contains 17 residues. Between the trimmed V and J ends, which lost 1 base and 3 bases, there was a span of 16 bases. From germline, CDR1 is MNHEY and CDR2 SMNVEV (reference sequence). The CDR3 nucleotides are TGTGCCAGCAGTTTATTAAGAACGGTCTTCTCCAATCAGCCCCAGCATTTT. Amino acids: CASSLLRTVFSNQPQHF.

This clone has a single count. The chain is built from TRBV5-1 and TRBJ2-7; TRBD1 aligns across 7 bases. Germline CDR1 is SGHRS and CDR2 is YFSETQ. The V segment lost 7 bases and the J segment 3 bases; nucleotides outside the gene matches: 7. The CDR3 sequence is 13 residues long. This CDR3 reads CASSRDRDYEQYF. Here the CDR3 DNA reads TGCGCCAGCTCCCGGGACAGAGACTACGAGCAGTACTTC.

This clone has just a few counts. The V gene is TRBV10-2, the J gene TRBJ1-1; D ambiguous. V lost 3 bases, J lost 1 base, and 9 bases lay in between. CDR1 and CDR2 from the germline V gene are WSHSY and SAAADI. This CDR3 contains 14 residues. The chain's CDR3 is CASSEGLWNTEAFF. The CDR3 nucleotides read TGCGCCAGCAGTGAAGGACTTTGGAACACTGAAGCTTTCTTT.

The V and J genes are TRBV30 and TRBJ2-6, with D perhaps being TRBD1 or TRBD2 (5 bases each). The CDR3 spans 15 residues. The V gene's germline CDR1 is GTSNPN and CDR2 SVGIG (reference sequence). Trimming left V 4 bases short and J 1 base short, with 11 bases between. The CDR3 sequence is CAWKNGGSGANVLTF. DNA of the CDR3: TGTGCCTGGAAAAATGGGGGTTCTGGGGCCAACGTCCTGACTTTC.

This chain joins TRBV6-5 and TRBJ2-7; 8 nucleotides line up with TRBD1. J lost 2 bases, V lost 3 bases, and 6 bases had no gene match. The CDR3 loop spans 15 amino acids. Germline assignment: CDR1 MNHEY and CDR2 SVGAGI. DNA for the CDR3: TGTGCCAGCAGTTATGACAGGGGTCGAGCCTACGAGCAGTACTTC. This translates into CASSYDRGRAYEQYF.

The rearrangement joins TRBV7-3 to TRBJ1-5, with D possibly being TRBD1 (6 bases). Trimming pared 2 bases from V and 6 bases from J, leaving 8 bases between. This CDR3 region has 13 residues. Looked up from germline, CDR1 is SGHTA and CDR2 is FQGTGA. The CDR3 protein is CASSLVGGQPQHF. The CDR3 DNA follows: TGTGCCAGCAGCTTAGTAGGGGGTCAGCCCCAGCATTTT. Drawing the rest from reference TRBV7-3 and TRBJ1-5, the complete variable domain is GAGVSQTPSNKVTEKGKYVELRCDPISGHTALYWYRQSLGQGPEFLIYFQGTGAADDSGLPNDRFFAVRPEGSVSTLKIQRTERGDSAVYLCASSLVGGQPQHFGDGTRLSIL.

The DNA of the CDR3 is TGTGCCAGCAGCCCGCTGGACAGGGGACATAATTCACCCCTCCACTTT. This codes for CASSPLDRGHNSPLHF. The chain joins TRBV7-2 to TRBJ1-6; 9 positions agree with TRBD1. Trimming cost V 5 bases and J 5 bases; bases outside gene matches: 7. Germline CDR1 and CDR2: SGHTA and FQGNSA. CDR3 length: 16 amino acids.

The chain joins TRBV16 to TRBJ1-5, with a weak D call TRBD1 (6 bases). The CDR3 covers 16 residues. Germline V gene sequence: CDR1 KGHSY, CDR2 FQNENV. V lost 5 bases, J lost 0 bases, and 14 bases lay in between. The CDR3 bases are TGTGCCAGCAGCGGGAGAGGGGGGATTAGCAATCAGCCCCAGCATTTT. Translated: CASSGRGGISNQPQHF.

The chain couples TRBV6-1 to TRBJ1-3; TRBD1 matches at 12 bases. V lost 0 bases to trimming and J lost 4 bases; unmatched junction nucleotides: 1. The germline gives CDR1 MNHNS, CDR2 SASEGT. The CDR3 totals 16 residues. In DNA form, the CDR3 reads TGTGCCAGCAGTGAAGCGGGACAGGGGGCGGGAAACACCATATATTTT. Encoded protein: CASSEAGQGAGNTIYF.

The rearrangement links TRBV11-2 to TRBJ2-5; possibly TRBD1 or TRBD2 for D (5 bases each). Matching the DNA end better, TRBJ2-7 makes the J call doubtful. Germline lookup yields CDR1 SGHAT and CDR2 FQNNGV. The CDR3 extends over 15 amino acids. For the CDR3, the DNA is TGTGCCAGCAGCCCGAACCCGGGACCGAACTACGAGCAGTACTTC. Translating it yields CASSPNPGPNYEQYF.

The chain has TRBV5-1 and TRBJ1-4; no definite D call. Germline values: CDR1 SGHRS, CDR2 YFSETQ. The ends were cut back, 1 base at V and 3 bases at J, with 7 bases in the middle. CDR3 length: 14 residues. This chain's CDR3 is CASSLSASNEKLFF. CDR3 nucleotide sequence: TGCGCCAGCAGCTTGAGCGCCTCTAATGAAAAACTGTTTTTT.

The chain uses TRBV5-4 and TRBJ1-2; a possible D gene is TRBD1 (6 bases). From germline, CDR1 is SGHNT and CDR2 YYREEE (reference sequence). This CDR3 has 18 residues. V lost 4 bases to trimming and J lost 0 bases, with 22 bases between them. The CDR3 protein is CASSPPMGGAPANYGYTF. DNA of the CDR3: TGTGCCAGCAGCCCCCCAATGGGGGGGGCTCCAGCTAACTATGGCTACACCTTC. The whole variable domain, filled in from reference TRBV5-4 and TRBJ1-2, reads ETGVTQSPTHLIKTRGQQVTLRCSSQSGHNTVSWYQQALGQGPQFIFQYYREEENGRGNFPPRFSGLQFPNYSSELNVNALELDDSALYLCASSPPMGGAPANYGYTFGSGTRLTVV.

The CDR3 DNA reads as TGTGCCAGCAGTTACAATAGCAATCAGCCCCAGCATTTT. This sequence encodes CASSYNSNQPQHF. The V and J genes are TRBV27 and TRBJ1-5, with unresolved D. The germline V and J ends were trimmed by 4 bases and 0 bases, with 4 bases remaining between them. The germline V gene encodes CDR1 MNHEY and CDR2 SMNVEV (reference sequence). The CDR3 consists of 13 residues.

This clone was detected only a few times. V is TRBV11-3 and J is TRBJ1-2; possible D gene TRBD1, 6 bases. Germline V gene data show CDR1 as SGHNT and CDR2 as YENEEA. The CDR3 spans 17 residues. The ends were cut back, 5 bases at V and 2 bases at J, with 21 bases in the middle. The CDR3 nucleotides are TGTGCCAGCAGCCCGAGTGAAGAAAGAGGACAGAACTATGGCTACACCTTC. This gives the protein CASSPSEERGQNYGYTF.